Described below is a single TCR beta chain sequence and its context. Trimming stripped 1 base from V and 7 bases from J, with 15 bases between. Looked up from germline, CDR1 is SGHDT and CDR2 is YYEEEE. The CDR3 sequence is 15 residues long. This table comes from immunoSEQ multiplex PCR, and its TCRdb copy is limited to in-frame clones, with some not included. The sample yields some 60,000 clones, around 93% seen once. This sample is drawn from a study of T cell changes during pregnancy in multiple sclerosis. This clonotype was obtained from a female donor with multiple sclerosis, enrolled in a pregnancy study. The material was peripheral blood, obtained after pregnancy. The chain has TRBV5-6 and TRBJ1-5; D possibly corresponds to TRBD1 (5 bases). The CDR3 spells CASSLHRRLRQPQHF. CDR3 nucleotide sequence: TGTGCCAGCAGCTTGCACAGGAGATTACGACAGCCCCAGCATTTT.